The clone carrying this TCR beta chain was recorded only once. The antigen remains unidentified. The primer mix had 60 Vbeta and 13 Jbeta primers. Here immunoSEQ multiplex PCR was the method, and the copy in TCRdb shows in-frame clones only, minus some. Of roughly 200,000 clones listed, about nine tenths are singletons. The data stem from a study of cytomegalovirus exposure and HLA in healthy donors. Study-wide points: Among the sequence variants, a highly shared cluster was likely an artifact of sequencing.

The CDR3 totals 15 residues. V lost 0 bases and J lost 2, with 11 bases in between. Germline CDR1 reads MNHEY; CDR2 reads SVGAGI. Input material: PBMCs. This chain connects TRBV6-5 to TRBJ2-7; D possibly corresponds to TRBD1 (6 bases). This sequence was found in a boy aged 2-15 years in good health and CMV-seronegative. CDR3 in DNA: TGTGCCAGCAGTTACTCGACCGGGACAACCTACGAGCAGTACTTC. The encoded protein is CASSYSTGTTYEQYF.